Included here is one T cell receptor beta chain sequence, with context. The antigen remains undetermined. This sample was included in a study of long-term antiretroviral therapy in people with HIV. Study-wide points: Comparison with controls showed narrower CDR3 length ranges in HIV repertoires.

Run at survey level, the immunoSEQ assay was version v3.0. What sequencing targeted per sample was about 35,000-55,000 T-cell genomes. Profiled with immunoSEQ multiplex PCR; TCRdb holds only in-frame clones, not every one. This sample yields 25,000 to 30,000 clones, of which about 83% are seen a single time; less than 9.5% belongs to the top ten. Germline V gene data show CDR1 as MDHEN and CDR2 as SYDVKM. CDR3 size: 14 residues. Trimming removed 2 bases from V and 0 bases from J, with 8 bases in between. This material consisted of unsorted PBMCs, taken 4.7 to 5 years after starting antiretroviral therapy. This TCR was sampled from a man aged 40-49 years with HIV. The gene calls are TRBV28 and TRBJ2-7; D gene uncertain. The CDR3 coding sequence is TGTGCCAGCAGTTTAGAAATACGCTCCTACGAGCAGTACTTC. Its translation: CASSLEIRSYEQYF.